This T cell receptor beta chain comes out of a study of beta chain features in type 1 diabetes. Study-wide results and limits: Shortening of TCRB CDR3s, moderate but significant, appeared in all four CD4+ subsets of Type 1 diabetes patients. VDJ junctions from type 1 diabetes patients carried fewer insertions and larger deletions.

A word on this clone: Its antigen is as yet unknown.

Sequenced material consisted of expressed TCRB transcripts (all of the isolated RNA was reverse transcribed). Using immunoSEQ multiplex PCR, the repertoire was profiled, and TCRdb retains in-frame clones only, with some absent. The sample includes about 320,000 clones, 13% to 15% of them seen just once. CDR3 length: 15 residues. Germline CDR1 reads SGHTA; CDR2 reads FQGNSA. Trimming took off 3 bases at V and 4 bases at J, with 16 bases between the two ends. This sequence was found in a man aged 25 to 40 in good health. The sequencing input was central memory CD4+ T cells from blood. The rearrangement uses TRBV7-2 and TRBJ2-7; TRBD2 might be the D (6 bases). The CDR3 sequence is CASSFVADYTYEQYF. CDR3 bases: TGTGCCAGCAGCTTTGTAGCGGATTATACATACGAGCAGTACTTC.